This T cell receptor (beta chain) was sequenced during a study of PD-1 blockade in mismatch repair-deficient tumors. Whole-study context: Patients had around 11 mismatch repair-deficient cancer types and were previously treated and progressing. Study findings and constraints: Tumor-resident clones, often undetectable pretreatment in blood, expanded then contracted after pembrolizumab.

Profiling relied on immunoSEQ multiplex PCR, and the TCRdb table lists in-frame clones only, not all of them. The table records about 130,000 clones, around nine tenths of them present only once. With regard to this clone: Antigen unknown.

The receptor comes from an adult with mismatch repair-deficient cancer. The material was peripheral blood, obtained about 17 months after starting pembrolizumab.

CDR3 bases: TGTGCCAGCAGTTTGGCGGACGCGAACACCGGGGAGCTGTTTTTT. Translated: CASSLADANTGELFF. The chain has TRBV27 and TRBJ2-2; D uncertain. The CDR3 covers 15 residues. Germline-derived CDR1 and CDR2 are MNHEY and SMNVEV (reference sequence). Deletions cut 3 bases from V and 0 bases from J, with 8 bases between.